This TCR beta chain was found in a study of CD8 T cells in ankylosing spondylitis. With molecular barcodes, quantitative 5'-RACE was used to make the TCR beta libraries. TCRdb reprocessed the 5' RACE reads via MiXCR and lists one record per CDR3 protein. Counted here are about 220,000 distinct CDR3 sequences, 15% to 20% occurring once; the ten biggest clones make up 42%. Notes on the study in general: Seemingly characteristic of ankylosing spondylitis blood was a TCR beta motif consisting of about 8 highly homologous variants.

This clonotype was counted between two and nine times. Its antigen remains unknown. Sequenced: blood, either unsorted or a sorted T cell fraction (not recorded which). The sequence came from a male donor with ankylosing spondylitis.

Here the CDR3 DNA reads TGTGCCAGCAGTTTACGTCCAACCAACACTGAAGCTTTCTTT. Translated: CASSLRPTNTEAFF. The rearrangement links TRBV27 to TRBJ1-1; unclear D gene. CDR3 length equals 14 residues. In germline, CDR1 is MNHEY, CDR2 SMNVEV (reference sequence). Trimming pared 2 bases from V and 2 bases from J, leaving 9 bases between.